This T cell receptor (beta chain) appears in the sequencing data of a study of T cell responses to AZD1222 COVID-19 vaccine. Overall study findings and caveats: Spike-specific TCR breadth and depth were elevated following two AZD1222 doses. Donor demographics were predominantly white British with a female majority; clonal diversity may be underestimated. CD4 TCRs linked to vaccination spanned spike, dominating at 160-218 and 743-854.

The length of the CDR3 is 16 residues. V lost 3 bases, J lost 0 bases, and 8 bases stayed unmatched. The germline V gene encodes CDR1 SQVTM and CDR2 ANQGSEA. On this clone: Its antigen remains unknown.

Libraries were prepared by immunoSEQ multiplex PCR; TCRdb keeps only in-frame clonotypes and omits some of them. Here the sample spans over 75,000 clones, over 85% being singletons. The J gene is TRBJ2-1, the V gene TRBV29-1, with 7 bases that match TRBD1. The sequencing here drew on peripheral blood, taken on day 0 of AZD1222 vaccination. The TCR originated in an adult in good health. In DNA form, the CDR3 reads TGCAGCGTTGAGGCCAGGGGGTCTAGCTCCTACAATGAGCAGTTCTTC. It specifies CSVEARGSSSYNEQFF.